A single sample is the source of the 21 T cell receptor beta chains below, sequenced in a study of CD8 T cells in Susac syndrome. RNA, at about 0.45 to 1 ug, was reverse transcribed with random hexamers. TCRdb reprocessed the immunoSEQ multiplex PCR reads via MiXCR and lists one record per CDR3 protein. The sample yields approximately 170,000 distinct CDR3 sequences, around 90% seen once. The sequenced sample was CD4+ T cells from PBMCs. Every receptor here comes from a human donor in good health.

V usage is TRBV6-5 and J usage is TRBJ2-6; weak D call: TRBD1 (5 bases). The CDR3 totals 16 residues. The V gene's germline CDR1 is MNHEY and CDR2 SVGAGI. Trimming stripped 2 bases from V and 4 bases from J, with 12 bases between. Here the CDR3 DNA reads TGTGCCAGCAGTTACGCCTCTGGGGCCGGGGCCAACGTCCTGACTTTC. This codes for CASSYASGAGANVLTF.

The genes are TRBV30 and TRBJ2-1; perhaps TRBD2 as D (5 bases). The CDR3 contains 16 residues. CDR1 is GTSNPN, CDR2 SVGIG, per germline (reference sequence). V dropped 3 bases and J dropped 0 bases, with 15 bases sitting between them. CDR3 sequence: CAWRGVKRYSYNEQFF. CDR3 nucleotides: TGTGCCTGGAGGGGAGTCAAGCGGTACTCCTACAATGAGCAGTTCTTC.

This clonotype appeared a few times. The chain carries TRBV6-6 and TRBJ2-7; maybe TRBD1 (5 bases). V lost 6 bases, J lost 5 bases, and 17 bases lay in between. From germline, CDR1 is MNHNY and CDR2 SVGAGI (reference sequence). This CDR3 contains 14 residues. CDR3 DNA sequence: TGTGCCAGCAGACCGGACACCCGTAGGAACGAGCAGTACTTC. Residues: CASRPDTRRNEQYF.

The chain has TRBV7-8 and TRBJ1-5; D gene unclear. The CDR3 sequence is 13 residues long. Germline V gives CDR1 SGHVS, CDR2 FQNEAQ. Trimming took 3 bases from V and 5 from J, leaving 8 bases between them. The CDR3 coding sequence is TGTGCCAGCAGCTTTGGCCGGGATCAGCCCCAGCATTTT. Protein: CASSFGRDQPQHF.

The genes are TRBV5-1 and TRBJ1-1; D remains unclear. Trimming took off 6 bases at V and 1 base at J, with 10 bases between the two ends. The germline V gene has CDR1 SGHRS and CDR2 YFSETQ. This CDR3 comprises 13 residues. Here the CDR3 DNA reads TGCGCCAGCAATGACGGACGGAACACTGAAGCTTTCTTT. Protein: CASNDGRNTEAFF.

CDR3 in DNA: TGTGCCAGCAGCTCGCGGACTAGCTCGGATACGCAGTATTTT. Protein product: CASSSRTSSDTQYF. The chain employs TRBV7-2 and TRBJ2-3; 8 bases fit TRBD2. Trimming at V came to 4 bases and at J to 6 bases, leaving 6 bases not matched to a gene. The CDR3 sequence is 14 residues long. CDR1 and CDR2 from the germline V gene are SGHTA and FQGNSA.

The chain carries TRBV7-2 and TRBJ1-2; D uncertain. V dropped 5 bases and J dropped 8 bases, with 18 bases sitting between them. CDR3 length equals 14 residues. Per germline, CDR1 SGHTA and CDR2 FQGNSA. The CDR3 bases are TGTGCCAGCAGCGCGGGCCTGGAAACGCTAGGCTACACCTTC. Its protein is CASSAGLETLGYTF.

The chain uses TRBV29-1 and TRBJ2-7; D possibly corresponds to TRBD1 (5 bases). Germline CDR1 is SQVTM and CDR2 is ANQGSEA. The CDR3 is 12 residues long. Between the trimmed V and J ends, which lost 4 bases and 3 bases, there was a span of 10 bases. The CDR3 is CSVADSFYEQYF. The CDR3 DNA sequence: TGCAGCGTTGCCGACAGCTTCTACGAGCAGTACTTC.

In this sample, this clonotype turned up a few times. The chain recombines TRBV7-3 with TRBJ2-5; D is unclear. Trimming cost V 3 bases and J 1 base, with 6 bases left between them. Germline V lookup: CDR1 SGHTA, CDR2 FQGTGA. The CDR3 spans 13 residues. Here the CDR3 DNA reads TGTGCCAGCAGCTTTACGGGCCAAGAGACCCAGTACTTC. Amino acids: CASSFTGQETQYF.

This chain connects TRBV3-1 to TRBJ1-1; no reliable D call. The CDR3 extends over 15 amino acids. Germline loops: CDR1 LGHDT, CDR2 YNNKEL (reference sequence). V was trimmed by 1 base and J by 10 bases, leaving 19 bases between them. The CDR3 reads CASSQGVDWGGRAFF. The CDR3 bases are TGTGCCAGCAGCCAAGGAGTAGACTGGGGAGGGCGAGCTTTCTTT.

Only a few counts were recorded for this clonotype. The chain is built from TRBV2 and TRBJ2-1, with 7 bases lining up with TRBD1. There are 15 residues in the CDR3. Looked up from germline, CDR1 is SNHLY and CDR2 is FYNNEI. The V segment lost 4 bases and the J segment 6 bases; nucleotides outside the gene matches: 9. This CDR3 is CASSVRDSFFNEQFF. DNA for the CDR3: TGTGCCAGCAGTGTTCGGGACAGCTTTTTCAATGAGCAGTTCTTC.

A single count supports this clonotype. V is TRBV27 and J is TRBJ2-1; 7 bases are shared with TRBD1. With V trimmed by 3 bases and J by 9 bases, 17 bases remained unmatched. This CDR3 has 17 residues. Germline V gene data show CDR1 as MNHEY and CDR2 as SMNVEV (reference sequence). The CDR3 nucleotides are TGTGCCAGCAGTTTTGAGGGGGCGCGAATTCGTAGTGGTGAGCAGTTCTTC. Translated, it gives CASSFEGARIRSGEQFF.

The chain has TRBV9 and TRBJ2-2; D is possibly TRBD2 (5 bases). Germline V lookup: CDR1 SGDLS, CDR2 YYNGEE. The CDR3 length is 14 residues. The V end lost 2 bases, the J end lost 2 bases, and 7 bases lay between the germline ends. DNA of the CDR3: TGTGCCAGCAGCGTGCGGACTAACACCGGGGAGCTGTTTTTT. Its protein is CASSVRTNTGELFF. Looking up the rest from reference TRBV9 and TRBJ2-2 gives the full variable domain: DSGVTQTPKHLITATGQRVTLRCSPRSGDLSVYWYQQSLDQGLQFLIQYYNGEERAKGNILERFSAQQFPDLHSELNLSSLELGDSALYFCASSVRTNTGELFFGEGSRLTVL.

The J gene is TRBJ1-6, the V gene TRBV25-1; D call uncertain. The CDR3 consists of 15 residues. Trimming shortened V by 3 bases and J by 7 bases, and 13 bases separated the two germline ends. CDR1 and CDR2 from the germline V gene are MGHDK and SYGVNS. DNA for the CDR3: TGTGCCAGCAGTGAGCGGGCCGGAGGAAATTCACCCCTCCACTTT. Translation gives CASSERAGGNSPLHF.

The chain has TRBV3-1 and TRBJ1-2; tentative D call: TRBD1 (6 bases). V dropped 4 bases and J dropped 5 bases, with 11 bases sitting between them. The germline CDR1 and CDR2 sequences are LGHDT and YNNKEL (reference sequence). This CDR3 is built from 13 residues. CDR3 DNA sequence: TGTGCCAGCAGCCCCCGGACAGTTTATGGCTACACCTTC. Its protein is CASSPRTVYGYTF.

For the CDR3, the DNA is TGCGCCAGCAGCTTGACTAGCGGGAGTGCAGATACGCAGTATTTT. It encodes CASSLTSGSADTQYF. The chain combines TRBV5-1 with TRBJ2-3, with 11 positions matching TRBD2. The CDR3 has 15 residues. Germline CDR1 SGHRS, CDR2 YFSETQ. V lost 1 base and J lost 4; bases outside the gene matches: 2.

The chain has TRBV5-1 and TRBJ1-5; a weak D match, TRBD1 (6 bases). V lost 0 bases and J lost 3, with 10 bases in between. This CDR3 region has 15 residues. Germline V gene sequence: CDR1 SGHRS, CDR2 YFSETQ. The CDR3 nucleotides read TGCGCCAGCAGCTTGGGTACAGGGCCCAATCAGCCCCAGCATTTT. Amino acid sequence: CASSLGTGPNQPQHF.

This rearrangement joins TRBV29-1 to TRBJ2-5; maybe TRBD1 (6 bases). This CDR3 has 13 amino acids. Per the germline V gene, CDR1 is SQVTM and CDR2 is ANQGSEA. V lost 7 bases to trimming and J lost 6 bases, with 18 bases between them. CDR3 sequence reads: CSAQGSRGQTQYF. CDR3 coding DNA: TGCAGCGCTCAGGGCTCCAGGGGTCAGACCCAGTACTTC.

This clonotype came up once. This chain connects TRBV3-1 to TRBJ2-2; D is possibly TRBD1 (6 bases). V was clipped by 4 bases and J by 2 bases, with 14 bases between them. CDR3 length: 16 amino acids. CDR1 and CDR2 (germline): LGHDT, YNNKEL (reference sequence). Here the CDR3 reads CASSLIQGQNTGELFF. CDR3 in DNA: TGTGCCAGCAGCCTAATACAGGGTCAAAACACCGGGGAGCTGTTTTTT.

This clonotype has just one count. The chain combines TRBV18 with TRBJ2-7; the D is unclear. Trimming left V 5 bases short and J 3 bases short, with 14 bases between. This CDR3 spans 14 amino acids. Germline CDR1 KGHSH, CDR2 LQKENI. CDR3 DNA: TGTGCCAGCTCAACCGGTCCCGTGGGCTACGAGCAGTACTTC. It is translated as CASSTGPVGYEQYF.

This clonotype has just a few counts. The CDR3 protein is CASSPMGTVNTEAFF. The CDR3 DNA reads as TGTGCCAGCTCACCAATGGGGACGGTGAACACTGAAGCTTTCTTT. The chain employs TRBV18 and TRBJ1-1, with D possibly matching TRBD1 (5 bases). From germline, CDR1 is KGHSH and CDR2 LQKENI. CDR3 size: 15 residues. V was trimmed by 2 bases and J by 0 bases, leaving 10 bases between them.